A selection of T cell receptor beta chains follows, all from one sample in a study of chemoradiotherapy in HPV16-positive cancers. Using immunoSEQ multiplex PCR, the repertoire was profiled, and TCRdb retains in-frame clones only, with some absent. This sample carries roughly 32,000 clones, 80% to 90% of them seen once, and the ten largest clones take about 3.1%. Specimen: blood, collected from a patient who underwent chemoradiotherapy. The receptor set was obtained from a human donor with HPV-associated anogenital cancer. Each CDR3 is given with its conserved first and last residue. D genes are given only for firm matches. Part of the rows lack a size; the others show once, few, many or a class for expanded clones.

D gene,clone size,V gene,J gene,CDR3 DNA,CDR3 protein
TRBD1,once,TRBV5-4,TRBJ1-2,TGTGCCAGCAGCCCTGGACAGGGCTTTAACTATGGCTACACCTTC,CASSPGQGFNYGYTF
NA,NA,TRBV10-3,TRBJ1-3,TGTGCCATCAGCCCCGACACTACTGGAAACACCATATATTTT,CAISPDTTGNTIYF
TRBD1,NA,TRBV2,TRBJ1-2,TGTGCCAGCATTCCCGGACAGGGGGCTTATGGCTACACCTTC,CASIPGQGAYGYTF
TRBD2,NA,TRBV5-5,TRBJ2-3,TGTGCCAGCAGCATAACTAGCGGCCCCAGGTATACGCAGTATTTT,CASSITSGPRYTQYF
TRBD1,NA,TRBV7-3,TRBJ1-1,TGTGCCAGCAGCCCCAAAGGCACAGGGGCTATGTTTGGGGCTTTCTTT,CASSPKGTGAMFGAFF
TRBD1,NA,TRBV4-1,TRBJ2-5,TGCGCCAGCAGCCAAGATCTGGACAGGGGGCGCGTAGAGACCCAGTACTTC,CASSQDLDRGRVETQYF
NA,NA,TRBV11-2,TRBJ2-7,TGTGCCAGCAGCCTACTCTACGAGCAGTACTTC,CASSLLYEQYF
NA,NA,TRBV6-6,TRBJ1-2,TGTGCCAGCAGTTTGGACAGCGAGAACTATGGCTACACCTTC,CASSLDSENYGYTF
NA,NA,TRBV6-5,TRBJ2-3,TGTGCCAGCAGGGCGACAGGACTTAGCACAGATACGCAGTATTTT,CASRATGLSTDTQYF
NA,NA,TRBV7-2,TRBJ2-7,TGTGCCAGCAGCTTAGACGGGTCCAGGCCCACCTACGAGCAGTACTTC,CASSLDGSRPTYEQYF
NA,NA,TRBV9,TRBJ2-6,TGTGCCAGCAGCGTAACGTCGGGACTTCAAAGCTCTGGGGCCAACGTCCTGACTTTC,CASSVTSGLQSSGANVLTF
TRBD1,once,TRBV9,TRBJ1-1,TGTGCCAGCAGCGCGACAGGGATAGTGAGCACTGAAGCTTTCTTT,CASSATGIVSTEAFF
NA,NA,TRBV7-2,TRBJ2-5,TGTGCCAGCAGCACCAGCGGGCAAGAGACCCAGTACTTC,CASSTSGQETQYF
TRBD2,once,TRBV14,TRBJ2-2,TGTGCCAGCAGCCGACCTCAGCGGGATCGGGGCACCGGGGAGCTGTTTTTT,CASSRPQRDRGTGELFF
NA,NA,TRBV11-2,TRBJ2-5,TGTGCCAGCAGCTTAGGGACAGTCCAAGAGACCCAGTACTTC,CASSLGTVQETQYF
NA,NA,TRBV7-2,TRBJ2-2,TGTGCCAGCAGCTTAACAGGGCCCGGAACCGGGGAGCTGTTTTTT,CASSLTGPGTGELFF
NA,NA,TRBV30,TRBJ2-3,TGTGCCTGGTCTGACAGATTTGGCACAGATACGCAGTATTTT,CAWSDRFGTDTQYF
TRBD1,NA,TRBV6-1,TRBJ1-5,TGTGCCAGCAGTGAAGCGGGACAGGGGGCACAGCAGCCCCAGCATTTT,CASSEAGQGAQQPQHF
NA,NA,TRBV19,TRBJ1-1,TGTGCCACCTCACATGGGGGCAGGGGAACGGGTGAAGCTTTCTTT,CATSHGGRGTGEAFF
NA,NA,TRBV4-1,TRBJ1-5,TGCGCCAGCAGCCAAGAGCCGCGTTTCAATCAGCCCCAGCATTTT,CASSQEPRFNQPQHF
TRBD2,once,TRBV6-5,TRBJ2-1,TGTGCCAGCAGTTACGATAGCGGGAGTGGGAATGAGCAGTTCTTC,CASSYDSGSGNEQFF
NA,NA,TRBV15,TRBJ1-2,TGTGCCACCAGCAGAGAGGGATATGGCTACACCTTC,CATSREGYGYTF
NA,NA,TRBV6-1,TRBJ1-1,TGTGCCAGCAGGGAACAGGGTGACACTGAAGCTTTCTTT,CASREQGDTEAFF
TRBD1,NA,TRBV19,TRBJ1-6,TGTGCCAGTACCCCGGGACAGGGAAATAATTCACCCCTCCACTTT,CASTPGQGNNSPLHF
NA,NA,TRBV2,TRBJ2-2,TGTGCCAGCACCTCGGAGGGTCTTGGCTCCGGGGAGCTGTTTTTT,CASTSEGLGSGELFF
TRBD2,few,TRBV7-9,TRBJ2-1,TGTGCCAGCAGCTTGTCTAGCGGGGGGGCCAGGTACAATGAGCAGTTCTTC,CASSLSSGGARYNEQFF
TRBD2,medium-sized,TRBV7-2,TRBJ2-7,TGTGCCAGCAGCTTAGTAGCGGGAGGGATGTCCTACGAGCAGTACTTC,CASSLVAGGMSYEQYF
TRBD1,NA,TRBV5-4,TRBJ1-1,TGTGCCAGCAGCTTAGGTCGAGGGGGCGCTGGGGGCACTGAAGCTTTCTTT,CASSLGRGGAGGTEAFF
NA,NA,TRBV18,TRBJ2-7,TGTGCCAGCTCACGGAATGAGAGGGCCTACGAGCAGTACTTC,CASSRNERAYEQYF
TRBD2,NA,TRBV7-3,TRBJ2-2,TGTGCCAGCAGCGTACTAGCGGGAGGGCCGGTCGGGGAGCTGTTTTTT,CASSVLAGGPVGELFF
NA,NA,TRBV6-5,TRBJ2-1,TGTGCCAGCAGCCACCGACAGGGAGGGCGGAATGAGCAGTTCTTC,CASSHRQGGRNEQFF
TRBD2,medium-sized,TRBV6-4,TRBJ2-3,TGTGCCAGCAGTGACTCGAGCGGGGGAACAGATACGCAGTATTTT,CASSDSSGGTDTQYF
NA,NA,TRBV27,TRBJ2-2,TGTGCCAGCAGGCTCACAGGGACCGGGGAGCTGTTTTTT,CASRLTGTGELFF
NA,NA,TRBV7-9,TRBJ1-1,TGTGCCAGCAGCTTTTGGGGTTTAGACACTGAAGCTTTCTTT,CASSFWGLDTEAFF
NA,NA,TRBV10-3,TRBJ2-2,TGTGCCATCAGTGAGGACAAGAACACCGGGGAGCTGTTTTTT,CAISEDKNTGELFF
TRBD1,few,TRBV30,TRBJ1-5,TGTGCCTGGAGTAGGGCAGGGGGCGGTCAGCCCCAGCATTTT,CAWSRAGGGQPQHF
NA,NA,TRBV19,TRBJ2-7,TGTGCCAGTAGTATAACCCCCCGGGTCTCCTACGAGCAGTACTTC,CASSITPRVSYEQYF
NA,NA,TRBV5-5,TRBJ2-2,TGTGCCAGCAGCTTGGTGGCAGGGGCGAACACCGGGGAGCTGTTTTTT,CASSLVAGANTGELFF
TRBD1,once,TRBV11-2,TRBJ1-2,TGTGCCAGCAGCTACCCGGGACAGGGGGACTATGGCTACACCTTC,CASSYPGQGDYGYTF
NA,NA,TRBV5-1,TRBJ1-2,TGCGCCAGCAGCCCCGTCCAGGGGATTGCGGGAGGCTACACCTTC,CASSPVQGIAGGYTF
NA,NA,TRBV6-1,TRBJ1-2,TGTGCCAGCAGTGAAGCTGGCACCAATGGCTACACCTTC,CASSEAGTNGYTF
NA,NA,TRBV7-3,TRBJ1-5,TGTGCCAGCAGCTCCCGAGAGGGGGAGCCCCAGCATTTT,CASSSREGEPQHF
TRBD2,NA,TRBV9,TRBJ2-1,TGTGCCAGCCGGACTAGCGGGAATAATGAGCAGTTCTTC,CASRTSGNNEQFF
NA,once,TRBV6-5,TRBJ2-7,TGTGCCACCGAGGGACTCGGAAGTAGAAAGCAGTACTTC,CATEGLGSRKQYF
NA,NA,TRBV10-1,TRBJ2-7,TGCGCCAGCAGTGATAGTGGACACCTAGACTCCTACGAGCAGTACTTC,CASSDSGHLDSYEQYF
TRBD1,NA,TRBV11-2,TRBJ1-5,TGTGCCAGCAGCCCTGGGACAGCCAATCAGCCCCAGCATTTT,CASSPGTANQPQHF
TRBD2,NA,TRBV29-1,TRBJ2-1,TGCAGCACCACAGCTCTAGCGGGGGGGCCTGTCAATGAGCAGTTCTTC,CSTTALAGGPVNEQFF
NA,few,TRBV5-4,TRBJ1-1,TGTGCCAGCAGCCTGGACAGCTTGAACACTGAAGCTTTCTTT,CASSLDSLNTEAFF
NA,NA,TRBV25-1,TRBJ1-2,TGTGCCAGCAGCGAAAACATTGACTATGGCTACACCTTC,CASSENIDYGYTF
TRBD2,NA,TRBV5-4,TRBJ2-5,TGTGCCAGCAGCTTACCTAGCGGGAGTCAGGAGACCCAGTACTTC,CASSLPSGSQETQYF
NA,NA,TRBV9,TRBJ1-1,TGTGCCAGCAGCCGTAGTGGGGTTATGAACACTGAAGCTTTCTTT,CASSRSGVMNTEAFF
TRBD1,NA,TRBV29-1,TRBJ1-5,TGCAGCCCTCGGACAGGTCAGAGTCAGCCCCAGCATTTT,CSPRTGQSQPQHF